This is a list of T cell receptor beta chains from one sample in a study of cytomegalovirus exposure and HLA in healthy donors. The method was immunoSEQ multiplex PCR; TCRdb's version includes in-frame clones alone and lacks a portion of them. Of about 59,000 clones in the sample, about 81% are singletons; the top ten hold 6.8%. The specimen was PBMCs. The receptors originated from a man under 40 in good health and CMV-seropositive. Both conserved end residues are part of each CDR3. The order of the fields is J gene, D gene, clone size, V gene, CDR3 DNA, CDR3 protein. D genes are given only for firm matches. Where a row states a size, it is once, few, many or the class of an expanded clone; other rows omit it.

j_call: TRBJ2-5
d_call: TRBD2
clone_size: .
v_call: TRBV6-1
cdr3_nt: TGTGCCAGCAGTGATCAAGCGGGGGGGAGGGAGACCCAGTACTTC
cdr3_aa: CASSDQAGGRETQYF

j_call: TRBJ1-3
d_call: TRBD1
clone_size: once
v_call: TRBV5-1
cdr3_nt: TGCGCCAGCAGCGGACCGGGACAGACGAGCTCTGGAAACACCATATATTTT
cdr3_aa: CASSGPGQTSSGNTIYF

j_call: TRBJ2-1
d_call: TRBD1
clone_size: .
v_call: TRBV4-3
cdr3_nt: TGCGCCAGCAGCCACCGGACAGGGGGCAATGAGCAGTTCTTC
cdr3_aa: CASSHRTGGNEQFF

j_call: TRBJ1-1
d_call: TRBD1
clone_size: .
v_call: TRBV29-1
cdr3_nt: TGCAGCGTTGCACAGGGGGCGCGCGCTTTCTTT
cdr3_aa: CSVAQGARAFF

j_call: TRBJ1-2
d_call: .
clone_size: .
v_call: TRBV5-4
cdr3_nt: TGTGCCAGCAGCTTCGCAGGGCCAAGCTATGGCTACACCTTC
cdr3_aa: CASSFAGPSYGYTF

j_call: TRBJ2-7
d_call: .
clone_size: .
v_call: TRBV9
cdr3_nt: TGTGCCAGCAGCTTAGACCTAAAGAGGAACGAGCAGTACTTC
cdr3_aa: CASSLDLKRNEQYF

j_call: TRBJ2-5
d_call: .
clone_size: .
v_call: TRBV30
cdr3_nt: TGTGCCTGGAGTCGGCAGGCCCAAGAGACCCAGTACTTC
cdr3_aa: CAWSRQAQETQYF

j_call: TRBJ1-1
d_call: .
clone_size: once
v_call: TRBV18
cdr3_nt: TGTGCCAGCTCACCAGGGCTGAGCACTGAAGCTTTCTTT
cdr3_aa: CASSPGLSTEAFF

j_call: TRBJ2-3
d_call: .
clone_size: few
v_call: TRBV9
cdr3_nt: TGTGCCAGCAGCCGTACAGATGGGTACACAGATACGCAGTATTTT
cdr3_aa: CASSRTDGYTDTQYF

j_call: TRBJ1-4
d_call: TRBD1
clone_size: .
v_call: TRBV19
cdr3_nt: TGTGCCAGTATGGACAGGGGGGCAACTAATGAAAAACTGTTTTTT
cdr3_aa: CASMDRGATNEKLFF

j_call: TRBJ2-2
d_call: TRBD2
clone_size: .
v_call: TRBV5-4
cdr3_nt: TGTGCCAGCAGCTTGGCGGGGGGGCCGGTCACCGGGGAGCTGTTTTTT
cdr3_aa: CASSLAGGPVTGELFF

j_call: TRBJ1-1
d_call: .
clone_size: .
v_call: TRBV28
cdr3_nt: TGTGCCAGCAGTCCAGACAGAGTCACTGAAGCTTTCTTT
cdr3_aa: CASSPDRVTEAFF

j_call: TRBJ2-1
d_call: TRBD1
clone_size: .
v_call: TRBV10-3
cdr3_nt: TGTGCCATCAGTGAGTCGGCACAGGGGTACAATGAGCAGTTCTTC
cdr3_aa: CAISESAQGYNEQFF

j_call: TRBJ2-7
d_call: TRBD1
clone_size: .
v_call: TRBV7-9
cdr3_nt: TGTGCCAGCAGCATCGGACAGGGCGCCCACGAGCAGTACTTC
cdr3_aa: CASSIGQGAHEQYF

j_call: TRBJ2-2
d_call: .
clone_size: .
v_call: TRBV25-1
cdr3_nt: TGTGCCAGCTCTACCGGGACTCTGAACACCGGGGAGCTGTTTTTT
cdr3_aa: CASSTGTLNTGELFF

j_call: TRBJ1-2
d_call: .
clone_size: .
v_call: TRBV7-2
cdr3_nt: TGTGCCAGCAGCGGGCTGGGCAGACCTAACTATGGCTACACCTTC
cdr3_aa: CASSGLGRPNYGYTF

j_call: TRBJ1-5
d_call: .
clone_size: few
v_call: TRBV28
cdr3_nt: TGTGCCAGCAGTTTCGTGGCAGGCACCAATCAGCCCCAGCATTTT
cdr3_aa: CASSFVAGTNQPQHF

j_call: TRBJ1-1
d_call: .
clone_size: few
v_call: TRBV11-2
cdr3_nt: TGTGCCAGCAGCTCTTTACAGGGAGATAACACTGAAGCTTTCTTT
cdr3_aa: CASSSLQGDNTEAFF

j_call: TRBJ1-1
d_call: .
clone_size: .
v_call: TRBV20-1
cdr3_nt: TGCAGTGCTCCAAACACTGAAGCTTTCTTT
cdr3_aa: CSAPNTEAFF

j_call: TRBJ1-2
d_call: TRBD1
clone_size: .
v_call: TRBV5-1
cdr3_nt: TGCGCCAGCAGCTACTGGACAGGGGGTTTGCGTGACTATGGCTACACCTTC
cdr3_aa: CASSYWTGGLRDYGYTF

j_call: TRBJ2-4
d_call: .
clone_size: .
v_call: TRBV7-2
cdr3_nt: TGTGCCAGCAGCCAGGGGGCCAAAAACATTCAGTACTTC
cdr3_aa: CASSQGAKNIQYF

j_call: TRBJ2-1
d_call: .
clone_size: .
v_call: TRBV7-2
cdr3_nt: TGTGCCAGCAACAGACAGGTTGGGGATGAGCAGTTCTTC
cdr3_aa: CASNRQVGDEQFF

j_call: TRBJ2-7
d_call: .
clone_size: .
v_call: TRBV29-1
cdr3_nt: TGCAGCGTTGAAGACAGCTACGAGCAGTACTTC
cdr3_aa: CSVEDSYEQYF

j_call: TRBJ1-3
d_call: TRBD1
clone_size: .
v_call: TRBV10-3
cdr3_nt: TGTGCCATCATGTCGGGACAGGTTCTATCTGGAAACACCATATATTTT
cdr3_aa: CAIMSGQVLSGNTIYF

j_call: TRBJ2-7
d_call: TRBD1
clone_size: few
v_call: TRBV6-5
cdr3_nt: TGTGCCAGCAGTTCTGACAGGGGCACCTACGAGCAGTACTTC
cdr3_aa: CASSSDRGTYEQYF

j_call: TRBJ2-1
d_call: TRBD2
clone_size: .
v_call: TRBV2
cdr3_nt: TGTGCCAGCAGTGAGGGACTAGCGGGGGGGCTAGGGGAGCAGTTCTTC
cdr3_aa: CASSEGLAGGLGEQFF

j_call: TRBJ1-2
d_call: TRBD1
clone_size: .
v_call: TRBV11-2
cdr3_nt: TGTGCCAGCAGCCCCGGGACAGTTTATGGCTACACCTTC
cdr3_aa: CASSPGTVYGYTF

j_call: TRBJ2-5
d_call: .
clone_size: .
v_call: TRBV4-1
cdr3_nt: TGCGCCAGCAGCCGACAGTCACCCGGATCAGTGGAAGAGACCCAGTACTTC
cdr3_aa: CASSRQSPGSVEETQYF

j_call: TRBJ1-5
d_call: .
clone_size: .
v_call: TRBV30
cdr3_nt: TGTGCCTGGGACACATCAGGGTGGGGACAGCCCCAGCATTTT
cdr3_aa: CAWDTSGWGQPQHF